The 21 T cell receptor beta chains below all came from one sample that was sequenced in a study of cytomegalovirus exposure and HLA in healthy donors. The PCR made use of 60 Vbeta and 13 Jbeta primers. TCRdb's table, derived via immunoSEQ multiplex PCR, lists solely in-frame clones and lacks some. The sample includes under 200,000 clones, roughly 77% seen only once; the top ten take approximately 0.36%. Sequencing input: PBMCs. These receptors were collected from a male donor in good health and CMV-seropositive.

This clone showed up just a few times. The rearrangement joins TRBV2 to TRBJ1-1, with TRBD1 matching 9 bases. J gave up 9 bases and V 6 bases, and 5 bases lay outside the gene matches. Germline V gene lookup returns CDR1 SNHLY and CDR2 FYNNEI. The CDR3 sequence is 12 residues long. The DNA for the CDR3 is TGTGCCAGCAGGATATACAGGGGGCAAGCTTTCTTT. This encodes CASRIYRGQAFF.

V gene TRBV30 combines with J gene TRBJ2-3, with TRBD2 matching 9 bases. Germline V gene lookup returns CDR1 GTSNPN and CDR2 SVGIG (reference sequence). V lost 4 bases and J lost 1; bases outside the gene matches: 9. The CDR3 consists of 16 residues. For the CDR3, the DNA is TGTGCCTGGATAAATTTAGGCGGGGGGGGCACAGATACGCAGTATTTT. Its translation is CAWINLGGGGTDTQYF.

The V and J genes are TRBV7-7 and TRBJ2-2, with D possibly matching TRBD2 (6 bases). Trimming cost V 5 bases and J 4 bases, with 29 bases left between them. In germline, CDR1 is SSHAT, CDR2 FNYEAQ (reference sequence). The CDR3 contains 20 residues. The CDR3 sequence: CASSPYTWTQGGGLTGELFF. The CDR3 DNA follows: TGTGCCAGCAGCCCTTATACCTGGACCCAGGGAGGAGGTCTCACCGGGGAGCTGTTTTTT.

The chain uses TRBV7-9 and TRBJ1-1; the match to TRBD1 covers 8 bases. V trimming: 5 bases; J trimming: 4 bases; junction bases outside the gene matches: 6. CDR1 is SEHNR and CDR2 is FQNEAQ in the germline V gene (reference sequence). This CDR3 comprises 14 residues. DNA of the CDR3: TGTGCCAGCAGCCCCCGACAGGGGTTCACTGAAGCTTTCTTT. Residues: CASSPRQGFTEAFF.

This chain links TRBV6-5 with TRBJ2-5; the match to TRBD1 covers 12 bases. The CDR3 is made up of 13 amino acids. From germline, CDR1 is MNHEY and CDR2 SVGAGI. Trimming at V came to 8 bases and at J to 4 bases, leaving 2 bases not matched to a gene. DNA of the CDR3: TGTGCCAGCGGGACAGGGGGCCTAGAGACCCAGTACTTC. Its protein is CASGTGGLETQYF.

This clone was detected only a few times. This chain joins TRBV18 and TRBJ1-5, with 8 nucleotides matching TRBD1. Germline assignment: CDR1 KGHSH and CDR2 LQKENI. CDR3 length: 15 amino acids. J lost 1 base, V lost 2 bases, and 1 base had no gene match. CDR3 DNA: TGTGCCAGCTCACCAGGGACAGGAAGCAATCAGCCCCAGCATTTT. This codes for CASSPGTGSNQPQHF. Combining the CDR3 with reference TRBV18 and TRBJ1-5 gives the whole variable domain NAGVMQNPRHLVRRRGQEARLRCSPMKGHSHVYWYRQLPEEGLKFMVYLQKENIIDESGMPKERFSAEFPKEGPSILRIQQVVRGDSAAYFCASSPGTGSNQPQHFGDGTRLSIL.

This chain uses TRBV9 with TRBJ1-1; possible D gene TRBD1, 5 bases. Germline CDR1 is SGDLS and CDR2 is YYNGEE. V shed 4 bases and J shed 4 bases, with 11 bases lying between them. This CDR3 has 13 residues. The CDR3 nucleotides read TGTGCCAGCAGCCCAGGGTGGAGCACTGAAGCTTTCTTT. Its protein is CASSPGWSTEAFF.

The V and J genes are TRBV6-5 and TRBJ1-1, with 8 bases identical to TRBD1. The V and J ends lost 6 bases and 4 bases, in that order; junction bases with no gene match: 4. The CDR3 is 13 amino acids. Germline CDR1 reads MNHEY; CDR2 reads SVGAGI. The CDR3 region is CASRRQGLTEAFF. The CDR3 bases are TGTGCCAGCAGACGACAGGGGCTCACTGAAGCTTTCTTT.

This chain uses TRBV6-5 with TRBJ2-3; 7 bases agree with TRBD2. The CDR3 is made up of 16 amino acids. V dropped 3 bases and J dropped 0; count of bases not matched to a gene: 6. The germline gives CDR1 MNHEY, CDR2 SVGAGI. CDR3 loop: CASSYYAGRSTDTQYF. For the CDR3, the DNA is TGTGCCAGCAGTTATTACGCCGGGAGGAGCACAGATACGCAGTATTTT.

This chain uses TRBV6-5 with TRBJ1-1; D is possibly TRBD1 (6 bases). Trimming removed 2 bases at V and 0 bases at J, with 13 bases between. CDR1 is MNHEY, CDR2 SVGAGI, per germline. The CDR3 is 16 amino acids. This chain's CDR3 is CASSYGTLTMNTEAFF. The CDR3 DNA reads TGTGCCAGCAGTTACGGGACACTCACCATGAACACTGAAGCTTTCTTT.

The V and J genes are TRBV19 and TRBJ2-2; D is possibly TRBD1 (6 bases). Trimming left V 4 bases short and J 3 bases short, with 9 bases between. CDR3 size: 14 residues. Germline V gene lookup returns CDR1 LNHDA and CDR2 SQIVND (reference sequence). The CDR3: CASSTTGYTGELFF. The CDR3 coding sequence is TGTGCCAGTAGTACTACAGGGTACACCGGGGAGCTGTTTTTT.

The V gene is TRBV27, the J gene TRBJ1-2, with a weak D call TRBD1 (5 bases). Germline V gene lookup returns CDR1 MNHEY and CDR2 SMNVEV (reference sequence). The CDR3 is 13 amino acids. Between the trimmed V and J ends, which lost 2 bases and 7 bases, there was a span of 11 bases. CDR3 region: CASSLDSFGGYTF. The CDR3 nucleotides read TGTGCCAGCAGTTTAGACAGTTTTGGTGGCTACACCTTC.

The chain joins TRBV6-6 to TRBJ1-2; 8 bases are a match to TRBD1. Germline values: CDR1 MNHNY, CDR2 SVGAGI (reference sequence). The CDR3 covers 12 residues. Germline trimming cut 8 bases from V and 2 bases from J; bases unmatched to any gene: 1. CDR3 bases: TGTGCCAGCTGGACAGGGAACTATGGCTACACCTTC. Translated: CASWTGNYGYTF.

A few counts support this clone. The chain recombines TRBV2 with TRBJ1-5; no clear D gene. The CDR3 totals 13 residues. Trimming shortened V by 1 base and J by 8 bases, and 9 bases separated the two germline ends. Germline V gene sequence: CDR1 SNHLY, CDR2 FYNNEI. CDR3 amino acids: CASSEVPPEPQHF. The CDR3 DNA follows: TGTGCCAGCAGTGAAGTGCCTCCGGAGCCCCAGCATTTT.

The chain is built from TRBV27 and TRBJ2-3; 9 nucleotides match TRBD2. V lost 5 bases and J lost 1; bases outside the gene matches: 13. The CDR3 has 18 amino acids. Germline V gene sequence: CDR1 MNHEY, CDR2 SMNVEV (reference sequence). CDR3 in amino acids: CASSTTVRASGGTDTQYF. CDR3 bases: TGTGCCAGCAGTACCACGGTTCGAGCTAGCGGGGGCACAGATACGCAGTATTTT.

V gene TRBV6-5 combines with J gene TRBJ2-5; 8 nucleotides agree with TRBD2. The CDR3 length is 15 residues. The V gene's germline CDR1 is MNHEY and CDR2 SVGAGI. V was clipped by 2 bases and J by 2 bases; unmatched bases: 4. CDR3 loop: CASSYAGGGQETQYF. The CDR3 nucleotides are TGTGCCAGCAGTTACGCCGGGGGGGGACAAGAGACCCAGTACTTC.

The rearrangement uses TRBV7-2 and TRBJ1-5; 10 positions match TRBD1. V was clipped by 5 bases and J by 5 bases; unmatched bases: 3. The V gene's germline CDR1 is SGHTA and CDR2 FQGNSA. This CDR3 contains 14 residues. The CDR3 bases are TGTGCCAGCAGCAAGGACAGGGGGTATCAGCCCCAGCATTTT. Translation gives CASSKDRGYQPQHF.

CDR3 amino acids: CASSPRGPFGGRGGELFF. The DNA of the CDR3 is TGTGCCAGCAGCCCGAGAGGCCCCTTTGGCGGGAGGGGCGGGGAGCTGTTTTTT. The genes are TRBV9 and TRBJ2-2, with 9 bases that match TRBD2. Trimming removed 4 bases from V and 7 bases from J; junction bases left unmatched: 17. The CDR3 consists of 18 residues. The germline gives CDR1 SGDLS, CDR2 YYNGEE.

This chain links TRBV7-3 with TRBJ2-2, with 9 positions matching TRBD2. Trimming at V came to 6 bases and at J to 5 bases, leaving 7 bases not matched to a gene. Looked up from germline, CDR1 is SGHTA and CDR2 is FQGTGA. This CDR3 spans 15 amino acids. DNA for the CDR3: TGTGCCAGCAGGCGGGAGGGCCGGGCTACCGGGGAGCTGTTTTTT. Translated, it gives CASRREGRATGELFF.

The chain couples TRBV6-1 to TRBJ1-4; 9 bases match TRBD1. The germline V gene encodes CDR1 MNHNS and CDR2 SASEGT. The CDR3 length is 14 residues. V shed 7 bases and J 10 bases; nucleotides not matched to a gene: 10. CDR3 DNA: TGTGCCAGCAAAGAAGGGACAGGGAAGGGAAAACTGTTTTTT. Protein sequence: CASKEGTGKGKLFF.

This chain connects TRBV5-1 to TRBJ2-7; the match to TRBD2 covers 9 bases. Germline V gives CDR1 SGHRS, CDR2 YFSETQ. The CDR3 is made up of 19 amino acids. The V segment lost 3 bases and the J segment 7 bases; nucleotides outside the gene matches: 23. CDR3 DNA sequence: TGCGCCAGCAGCTGGCCCGGGGAGAGTTGGCGGGGGGGCCGAGAAGAGCAGTACTTC. Translation: CASSWPGESWRGGREEQYF.